These 31 T cell receptor beta chains came from one sample sequenced in a study of blood T cell repertoires in COVID-19. TCRdb keeps only in-frame clones here, not all; method: immunoSEQ multiplex PCR. The repertoire consists of approximately 270,000 clones, with about 87% occurring once and the leading ten covering about 5.9%. Sequenced sample: peripheral blood. The receptors were sampled from a woman aged 25 to 39 with COVID-19, enrolled during active disease.

Many counts were recorded for this clone. CDR3 residues: CASSYLREDEQYV. CDR3 DNA: TGTGCCAGCAGTTACTTGCGGGAGGACGAGCAGTACGTC. The chain recombines TRBV6-6 with TRBJ2-7; 8 bases align to TRBD2. V was pared by 1 base and J by 5 bases, with 1 base of the junction left unmatched. The CDR3 spans 13 residues. Per germline, CDR1 MNHNY and CDR2 SVGAGI (reference sequence).

V is TRBV7-9 and J is TRBJ2-7; 10 nucleotides line up with TRBD1. The trim removed 5 bases at V and 6 bases at J, leaving 4 bases unmatched. Germline CDR1 SEHNR, CDR2 FQNEAQ (reference sequence). CDR3 length equals 13 residues. In DNA, the CDR3 is TGTGCCAGCAGCAAGGGACAGGGGCTCGAGCAGTACTTC. Translation: CASSKGQGLEQYF.

The rearrangement uses TRBV5-1 and TRBJ2-3; TRBD1 agrees at 7 bases. This CDR3 has 13 residues. Germline CDR1 is SGHRS and CDR2 is YFSETQ. Trimming cost V 4 bases and J 6 bases; bases outside gene matches: 5. This chain's CDR3 is CASSPDRPDTQYF. The CDR3 nucleotides read TGCGCCAGCAGCCCGGACAGGCCCGATACGCAGTATTTT.

This clone showed up many times. The chain couples TRBV15 to TRBJ2-2, with 12 bases matching TRBD2. There are 15 residues in the CDR3. Germline V gene lookup returns CDR1 LNHNV and CDR2 YYDKDF (reference sequence). Losses at the gene ends were 3 bases for V and 6 bases for J; bases not matched to a gene: 2. This CDR3 is CATSRTSGGPGELFF. The CDR3 nucleotides are TGTGCCACCAGCAGGACTAGCGGGGGACCCGGGGAGCTGTTTTTT.

This clone appeared a single time. The V call is TRBV28, the J call TRBJ2-3, with 7 bases fitting TRBD1. V trimming: 4 bases; J trimming: 4 bases; junction bases outside the gene matches: 11. The CDR3 loop spans 16 amino acids. The V gene's germline CDR1 is MDHEN and CDR2 SYDVKM. The DNA for the CDR3 is TGTGCCAGCAGTTCATACGACAGGGTTAAGGCAGATACGCAGTATTTT. Its translation: CASSSYDRVKADTQYF. Supplemented by reference TRBV28 and TRBJ2-3, the full variable domain reads DVKVTQSSRYLVKRTGEKVFLECVQDMDHENMFWYRQDPGLGLRLIYFSYDVKMKEKGDIPEGYSVSREKKERFSLILESASTNQTSMYLCASSSYDRVKADTQYFGPGTRLTVL.

This sequence joins TRBV5-4 and TRBJ2-1; D might be TRBD1 (6 bases). V lost 1 base, J lost 10 bases, and 9 bases lay in between. Germline CDR1 and CDR2: SGHNT and YYREEE (reference sequence). The CDR3 contains 12 residues. The CDR3 DNA sequence: TGTGCCAGCAGCTTGCAGGGGCCCGAGCAGTTCTTC. Protein: CASSLQGPEQFF.

This clone was seen a few times. The chain is built from TRBV18 and TRBJ2-1; 16 bases agree with TRBD2. In germline, CDR1 is KGHSH, CDR2 LQKENI. With V trimmed by 3 bases and J by 3 bases, 5 bases remained unmatched. The CDR3 totals 18 residues. CDR3 sequence reads: CASSPGLAGGSGYNEQFF. For the CDR3, the DNA is TGTGCCAGCTCACCGGGACTAGCGGGGGGGAGCGGCTACAATGAGCAGTTCTTC.

The chain joins TRBV19 to TRBJ2-7; D is perhaps TRBD2 (5 bases). The CDR3 is 16 amino acids. Per germline, CDR1 LNHDA and CDR2 SQIVND (reference sequence). V was trimmed by 3 bases and J by 2 bases, leaving 17 bases between them. CDR3 sequence: CASSMSRSGNPYEQYF. CDR3 nucleotide sequence: TGTGCCAGTAGTATGAGTAGGAGCGGAAACCCCTACGAGCAGTACTTC. The full variable domain, with the rest looked up from reference TRBV19 and TRBJ2-7, is DGGITQSPKYLFRKEGQNVTLSCEQNLNHDAMYWYRQDPGQGLRLIYYSQIVNDFQKGDIAEGYSVSREKKESFPLTVTSAQKNPTAFYLCASSMSRSGNPYEQYFGPGTRLTVT.

The chain links TRBV19 to TRBJ1-2; D remains ambiguous. This CDR3 is 16 amino acids long. V was cut by 7 bases and J by 4 bases, with 22 bases left in between. Per germline, CDR1 LNHDA and CDR2 SQIVND (reference sequence). The CDR3 here is CASTYSEGMGGYGYTF. DNA for the CDR3: TGTGCCAGTACCTATTCCGAGGGTATGGGTGGCTATGGCTACACCTTC.

V gene TRBV4-3 combines with J gene TRBJ1-5, with a weak D call TRBD1 (6 bases). The CDR3 length is 18 residues. V was trimmed by 1 base and J by 1 base, leaving 17 bases between them. Germline V gene data show CDR1 as LGHNA and CDR2 as YSLEER. Here the CDR3 DNA reads TGCGCCAGCAGCCAAGGTGAGTGTGCAGGGGCAAGCAATCAGCCCCAGCATTTT. Protein: CASSQGECAGASNQPQHF.

The V gene is TRBV2, the J gene TRBJ1-6, with D unclear. The length of the CDR3 is 14 residues. Trimming removed 5 bases at V and 8 bases at J, with 13 bases between. The germline V gene has CDR1 SNHLY and CDR2 FYNNEI. The CDR3 region is CASSRLTVDSPLHF. CDR3 bases: TGTGCCAGCAGTCGACTTACGGTCGATTCACCCCTCCACTTT.

The chain recombines TRBV4-3 with TRBJ1-4, with D possibly being TRBD1 (6 bases). Germline CDR1 and CDR2: LGHNA and YSLEER. CDR3 length: 13 amino acids. Trimming shortened V by 0 bases and J by 11 bases, and 10 bases separated the two germline ends. CDR3 bases: TGCGCCAGCAGCCAAGATAGTACAGGGAAACTGTTTTTT. Translating gives CASSQDSTGKLFF.

The chain couples TRBV6-2 or TRBV6-3 to TRBJ2-1; 11 bases are shared with TRBD2. Germline V CDR1 and CDR2: MNHEY, SVGEGT. The CDR3 length is 14 residues. Losses at the gene ends were 5 bases for V and 9 bases for J; bases not matched to a gene: 6. CDR3 sequence (DNA): TGTGCCAGCAGTCAACTAGCGGGAGAGGGTGAGCAGTTCTTC. It encodes CASSQLAGEGEQFF.

The chain uses TRBV28 and TRBJ1-6, with a possible D match to TRBD1 (6 bases). CDR1 is MDHEN, CDR2 SYDVKM, per germline. V shed 5 bases and J shed 9 bases, with 11 bases lying between them. CDR3 length equals 13 residues. Here the CDR3 reads CASSLQGISPLHF. The DNA for the CDR3 is TGTGCCAGCAGTCTACAGGGAATTTCACCCCTCCACTTT.

This clone has only a few counts. The chain is built from TRBV30 and TRBJ2-5; D not resolved. Germline-derived CDR1 and CDR2 are GTSNPN and SVGIG (reference sequence). CDR3 length equals 13 residues. V was shortened by 6 bases and J by 2 bases, with 13 bases between the two germline ends. CDR3 nucleotide sequence: TGTGCCTGCACCTCCCCGGGTCAAGAGACCCAGTACTTC. Amino acid sequence: CACTSPGQETQYF.

The gene calls are TRBV7-9 and TRBJ2-1; D might be TRBD2 (6 bases). The V end lost 3 bases, the J end lost 9 bases, and 15 bases lay between the germline ends. CDR3 size: 14 residues. In germline, CDR1 is SEHNR, CDR2 FQNEAQ (reference sequence). The CDR3 DNA follows: TGTGCCAGCAGCTTCGGCGGTTCCGGGGGTGAGCAGTTCTTC. It is translated as CASSFGGSGGEQFF.

The V and J genes are TRBV4-1 and TRBJ2-4, with D possibly TRBD2 on 7 matching bases. V was cut by 0 bases and J by 7 bases, with 19 bases left in between. There are 17 residues in the CDR3. Germline CDR1 and CDR2: MGHRA and YSYEKL. CDR3 nucleotides: TGCGCCAGCAGCCAAGATGGAGGGGGGGCCTTCGGGAACATTCAGTACTTC. Translating gives CASSQDGGGAFGNIQYF.

The V and J genes are TRBV13 and TRBJ1-2; 7 bases align to TRBD1. Germline V gene lookup returns CDR1 PRHDT and CDR2 FYEKMQ (reference sequence). With V trimmed by 5 bases and J by 4 bases, 4 bases remained unmatched. CDR3 length equals 13 residues. CDR3 bases: TGTGCCAGCAGCGATACAGGGGCCTATGGCTACACCTTC. It translates to CASSDTGAYGYTF.

CDR3 sequence: CASSATGASYNEQFF. The CDR3 DNA is TGTGCCAGCAGCGCGACAGGGGCGTCCTACAATGAGCAGTTCTTC. The V and J genes are TRBV9 and TRBJ2-1; TRBD1 matches 8 bases. CDR3 length equals 15 residues. Germline V gene lookup returns CDR1 SGDLS and CDR2 YYNGEE. With 3 bases clipped from V and 1 base from J, the junction kept 3 bases outside the gene matches.

The chain uses TRBV2 and TRBJ1-1, with 12 bases identical to TRBD1. Germline-derived CDR1 and CDR2 are SNHLY and FYNNEI. With 1 base clipped from V and 0 bases from J, the junction kept 6 bases outside the gene matches. The length of the CDR3 is 18 residues. In DNA, the CDR3 is TGTGCCAGCAGTGAAGGGAGGGACAGGGGGCTCCTGAACACTGAAGCTTTCTTT. Translating it yields CASSEGRDRGLLNTEAFF.

J is TRBJ1-2 and V is TRBV5-1; 9 nucleotides agree with TRBD1. Germline V gene lookup returns CDR1 SGHRS and CDR2 YFSETQ. J was trimmed by 3 bases and V by 3 bases; bases with no gene match: 6. CDR3 length: 15 residues. The CDR3 DNA reads TGCGCCAGCAGCTCGCGACAGGGGGGAGACTATGGCTACACCTTC. Protein sequence: CASSSRQGGDYGYTF.

The rearrangement links TRBV7-9 to TRBJ1-4; D is ambiguous. The V gene lost 7 bases and the J gene lost 0 bases, with 12 bases spanning the gap. The CDR3 spans 15 residues. Germline CDR1 is SEHNR and CDR2 is FQNEAQ (reference sequence). The CDR3 loop is CASTPFSATNEKLFF. CDR3 nucleotides: TGTGCCAGCACTCCCTTCTCCGCAACTAATGAAAAACTGTTTTTT.

The chain couples TRBV7-9 to TRBJ1-2; 12 bases are shared with TRBD1. Germline V gives CDR1 SEHNR, CDR2 FQNEAQ (reference sequence). V dropped 5 bases and J dropped 3; count of bases not matched to a gene: 4. The CDR3 is made up of 15 amino acids. The chain's CDR3 is CASSPGQGADYGYTF. CDR3 DNA sequence: TGTGCCAGCAGCCCGGGACAGGGGGCAGACTATGGCTACACCTTC.

This clone has a handful of counts. The chain links TRBV5-1 to TRBJ1-2, with D hard to call. The CDR3 length is 12 residues. Between the trimmed V and J ends, which lost 7 bases and 1 base, there was a span of 8 bases. Germline CDR1 is SGHRS and CDR2 is YFSETQ. The CDR3 DNA sequence: TGCGCCAGCGCAGGCTTTAACTATGGCTACACCTTC. This codes for CASAGFNYGYTF.

The chain carries TRBV5-1 and TRBJ1-2, with D possibly matching TRBD1 (5 bases). Germline V gene sequence: CDR1 SGHRS, CDR2 YFSETQ. The CDR3 is 16 amino acids. The V end was cut by 0 bases, the J end by 0 bases, with 12 bases between. The CDR3 DNA reads TGCGCCAGCAGCTTGGCCCAGGGAGGGCCTAACTATGGCTACACCTTC. As protein: CASSLAQGGPNYGYTF. The whole variable domain, filled in from reference TRBV5-1 and TRBJ1-2, reads KAGVTQTPRYLIKTRGQQVTLSCSPISGHRSVSWYQQTPGQGLQFLFEYFSETQRNKGNFPGRFSGRQFSNSRSEMNVSTLELGDSALYLCASSLAQGGPNYGYTFGSGTRLTVV.

This clone was counted only a few times. The rearrangement joins TRBV6-2 or TRBV6-3 to TRBJ1-1; no clear D gene. The length of the CDR3 is 13 residues. Germline V gene data show CDR1 as MNHEY and CDR2 as SVGEGT. Deletions cut 2 bases from V and 4 bases from J, with 8 bases between. For the CDR3, the DNA is TGTGCCAGCAGTTACGGGCAAACCACTGAAGCTTTCTTT. Translating it yields CASSYGQTTEAFF.

CDR3 residues: CATSNGLAGVVHNEQFF. CDR3 nucleotide sequence: TGTGCCACCAGCAATGGACTAGCGGGAGTAGTCCACAATGAGCAGTTCTTC. The chain uses TRBV15 and TRBJ2-1; 13 bases fit TRBD2. Germline V gene sequence: CDR1 LNHNV, CDR2 YYDKDF (reference sequence). The CDR3 contains 17 residues. V lost 4 bases and J lost 5; bases outside the gene matches: 8.

This clone is a singleton in its sample. The chain employs TRBV19 and TRBJ1-4; D may be TRBD1 (6 bases). The ends were cut back, 10 bases at V and 8 bases at J, with 17 bases in the middle. Per germline, CDR1 LNHDA and CDR2 SQIVND (reference sequence). The CDR3 is 13 amino acids. The CDR3 DNA reads TGTGCCACCTCGGCAGGGGCGGCGGAAAAACTGTTTTTT. Protein product: CATSAGAAEKLFF. The variable domain in full, with the rest retrieved from reference TRBV19 and TRBJ1-4, is DGGITQSPKYLFRKEGQNVTLSCEQNLNHDAMYWYRQDPGQGLRLIYYSQIVNDFQKGDIAEGYSVSREKKESFPLTVTSAQKNPTAFYLCATSAGAAEKLFFGSGTQLSVL.

CDR3 bases: TGTGCCAGCAGCTGGGGGAGGGGAGGCTACACCTTC. It codes for CASSWGRGGYTF. The chain links TRBV5-4 to TRBJ1-2, with D possibly TRBD1 on 5 matching bases. V lost 3 bases and J lost 8, with 11 bases in between. Germline V gene lookup returns CDR1 SGHNT and CDR2 YYREEE (reference sequence). CDR3 size: 12 residues.

This clone was found once. V and J are TRBV6-5 and TRBJ1-5; 8 bases align to TRBD1. The CDR3 totals 15 residues. The V segment lost 5 bases and the J segment 6 bases; nucleotides outside the gene matches: 9. The germline CDR1 and CDR2 sequences are MNHEY and SVGAGI. CDR3: CASSTSTGVGQPQHF. The CDR3 DNA follows: TGTGCCAGCAGTACCTCGACAGGGGTTGGTCAGCCCCAGCATTTT.

This rearrangement joins TRBV7-2 to TRBJ2-1; tentative D call: TRBD2 (6 bases). CDR3 length: 14 residues. Trimming stripped 5 bases from V and 3 bases from J, with 11 bases between. Germline V CDR1 and CDR2: SGHTA, FQGNSA. The DNA of the CDR3 is TGTGCCAGCAGCATCAGACTAGACTACAATGAGCAGTTCTTC. It encodes CASSIRLDYNEQFF.